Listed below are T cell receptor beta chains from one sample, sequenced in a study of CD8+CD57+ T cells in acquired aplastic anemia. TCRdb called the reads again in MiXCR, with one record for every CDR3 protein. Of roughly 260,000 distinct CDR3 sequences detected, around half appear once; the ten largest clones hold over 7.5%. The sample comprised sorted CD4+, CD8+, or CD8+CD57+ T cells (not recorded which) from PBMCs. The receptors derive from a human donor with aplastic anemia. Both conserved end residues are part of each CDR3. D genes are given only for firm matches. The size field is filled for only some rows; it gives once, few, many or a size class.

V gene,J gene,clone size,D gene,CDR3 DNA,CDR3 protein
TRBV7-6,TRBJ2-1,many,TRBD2,TGTGCCAGCAGCTTAGTAGCGGGGGGTTTCTACAATGAGCAGTTCTTC,CASSLVAGGFYNEQFF
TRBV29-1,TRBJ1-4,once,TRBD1,TGCAGCGTCGGACAGGGGGCTGAAAAACTGTTTTTT,CSVGQGAEKLFF
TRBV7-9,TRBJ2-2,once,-,TGTGCCAGCGTCAGCAGGGAGCGTGCCGGGGAGCTGTTTTTT,CASVSRERAGELFF
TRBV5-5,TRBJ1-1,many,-,TGTGCCAGCAGCTTGGATGGACAAGGGCTCACTGAAGCTTTCTTT,CASSLDGQGLTEAFF
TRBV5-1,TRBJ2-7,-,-,TGCGCCAGCAGCATAACCGGGACACAGAGCTCCTACGAGCAGTACTTC,CASSITGTQSSYEQYF
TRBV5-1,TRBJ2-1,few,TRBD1,TGTGCCAGCAGCCTGGACAGGGGTCAAAGCTACGAGCAGTTCTTC,CASSLDRGQSYEQFF
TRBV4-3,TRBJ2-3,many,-,TGCGCCAGCAGCCAGGCAGGGTTGGGAACAGATACGCAGTATTTT,CASSQAGLGTDTQYF
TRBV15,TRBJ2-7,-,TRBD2,TGTGCCACCAGCAGATCAGGGACTAGCGGAGAGCAGTACTTC,CATSRSGTSGEQYF
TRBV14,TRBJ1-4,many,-,TGTGCCAGCAGCCAAAATATGGGGACAACTAATGAAAAACTGTTTTTT,CASSQNMGTTNEKLFF
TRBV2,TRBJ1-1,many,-,TGTGCCAGACCCTCTAACACTGAAGCTTTCTTT,CARPSNTEAFF
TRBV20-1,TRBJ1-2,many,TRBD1,TGCAGTGCTAGGGAGACAGGGGCCAACTATGGCTACACCTTC,CSARETGANYGYTF
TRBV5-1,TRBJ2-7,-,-,TGCGCCAGCAGCTTGGGAGTTAGCTCCTACGAGCAGTACTTC,CASSLGVSSYEQYF
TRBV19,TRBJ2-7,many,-,TGTGCCAGTAGTATCACCCCGGCAAGCGGCAGGTCCGGCGAGCAGTACTTC,CASSITPASGRSGEQYF
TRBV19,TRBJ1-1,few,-,TGTGCCAGTAGTATAGATCAGGGGTTGGACACTGAAGCTTTCTTT,CASSIDQGLDTEAFF
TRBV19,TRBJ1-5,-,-,TGTGCCAGTAGTATCCCGGGGGGGGCGCCTAGCAATCAGCCCCAGCATTTT,CASSIPGGAPSNQPQHF
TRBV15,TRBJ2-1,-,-,TGTGCCACCAGCACTAGCGCCACGTCCTACAATGAGCAGTTCTTC,CATSTSATSYNEQFF
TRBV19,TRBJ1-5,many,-,TGTGCCAGTAGTATAGGATGGTGGAGACGGACTAGCAATCAGCCCCAGCATTTT,CASSIGWWRRTSNQPQHF
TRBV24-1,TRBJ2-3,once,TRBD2,TGTGCCACCAGCGCCCTCGTAGCGGGAGCGCCAGATACGCAGTATTTT,CATSALVAGAPDTQYF
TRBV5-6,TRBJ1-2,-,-,TGTGCCAGCAGCTTCTTAGGAGATGGCTACACCTTC,CASSFLGDGYTF
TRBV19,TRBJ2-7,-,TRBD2,TGTGCCAGCAGTGGACTAGCGGGTCGCTACGAGCAGTACTTC,CASSGLAGRYEQYF
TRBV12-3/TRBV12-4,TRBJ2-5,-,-,TGTGCCAGCAGTCCAACCCTGCCCTATACGTACTTC,CASSPTLPYTYF
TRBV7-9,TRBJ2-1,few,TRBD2,TGTGCCAGCAGCCGCCTAGCGGGGAGCTCCTACAATGAGCAGTTCTTC,CASSRLAGSSYNEQFF
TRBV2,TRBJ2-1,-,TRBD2,TGTGCCAGCAGAGAACGGACTAGCGGGGGGGGCTTATCCCCGACCGATGAGCAGTTCTTC,CASRERTSGGGLSPTDEQFF
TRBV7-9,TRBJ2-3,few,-,TGTGCTAGCAACGAGGGATTGGGGATTATGGCAGATACGCAGTATTTT,CASNEGLGIMADTQYF
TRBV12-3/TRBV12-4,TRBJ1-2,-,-,TGTGCCAGCAGTTTGGGCAGATCGAATGGCTACACCTTC,CASSLGRSNGYTF
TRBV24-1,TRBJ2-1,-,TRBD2,TGTGCCACCAGTGATTTAGTCGGGGGGGGCCTGGATGAGCAGTTCTTC,CATSDLVGGGLDEQFF
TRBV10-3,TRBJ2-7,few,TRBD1,TGTGCCATCAGTGCAGGGACAGGGATGCGTTACGAGCAGTACTTC,CAISAGTGMRYEQYF
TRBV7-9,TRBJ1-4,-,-,TGCGCCAGCAGCTCGACGGGTGGGGAAAGGGAAAAACTGTTTTTT,CASSSTGGEREKLFF
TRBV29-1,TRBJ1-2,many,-,TGCAGCGTTGATGAACCGCGGCAGCACTATGGCTACACCTTC,CSVDEPRQHYGYTF
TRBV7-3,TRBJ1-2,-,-,TGTGCCAGCAGCTTAAAAGAGCGGGGCGATTGGGATGGCTACACCTTC,CASSLKERGDWDGYTF
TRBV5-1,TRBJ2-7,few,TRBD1,TGCGCCAGCAGCTTGGACGGACAGGGGACCTACGAGCAGTACTTC,CASSLDGQGTYEQYF
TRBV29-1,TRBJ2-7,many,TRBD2,TGCAGCGTTGAAGATCGACTAGCGGGGAAATTGGGGCAGTACTTC,CSVEDRLAGKLGQYF
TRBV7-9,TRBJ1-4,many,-,TGTGCCAGCAGCCCAGGGTCAGGGGCAACTAATGAAAAACTGTTTTTT,CASSPGSGATNEKLFF
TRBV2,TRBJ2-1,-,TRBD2,TGTGCCAGCAGTAGCGAGGCGGGAGGGGCCCGGGAGCAGTTCTTC,CASSSEAGGAREQFF
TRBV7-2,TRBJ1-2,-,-,TGCGCCAGCAGCCAAGATGCGGGTGGCTACACCTTC,CASSQDAGGYTF
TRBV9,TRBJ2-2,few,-,TGTGCCAGCAGCGGATCCGGGACAGGTCATGGGGGGGGGCTGTTTTTT,CASSGSGTGHGGGLFF
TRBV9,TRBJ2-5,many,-,TGTGCCAGCAGCGGACCGGGACCAGAGACCCAGTACTTC,CASSGPGPETQYF
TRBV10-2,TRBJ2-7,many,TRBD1,TGCGCCAGCAACGCCGGGACAGGGGTCTCCTACGAGCAGTACTTC,CASNAGTGVSYEQYF
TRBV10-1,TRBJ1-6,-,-,TGCGCCAGCGGTGGAACAGCGTATAATTCACCCCTCCACTTT,CASGGTAYNSPLHF
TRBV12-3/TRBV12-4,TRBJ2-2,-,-,TGTGCCAGCAACATCCGGCGAGGGCGGGCCGGGGAGCTGTCTTTT,CASNIRRGRAGELSF
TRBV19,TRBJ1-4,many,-,TGTGCCAGTAGTATAGGAGTCGGGGGTCCCCATGAAAAACTGTTTTTT,CASSIGVGGPHEKLFF
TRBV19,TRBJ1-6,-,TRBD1,TGTGCCAGTAGTAAACGGACAGGCGGTAATTCACCCCTCCACTTT,CASSKRTGGNSPLHF
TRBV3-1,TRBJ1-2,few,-,TGTGCCAGCAGCCAAGATTTCCCGCAGGGATCCTTTAACTATGGCTACACCTTC,CASSQDFPQGSFNYGYTF
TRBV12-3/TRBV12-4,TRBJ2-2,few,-,TGTGCCAGCGCCCACCGGACAGTGAACACCGGGGAGCTGTTTTTT,CASAHRTVNTGELFF
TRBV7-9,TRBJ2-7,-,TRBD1,TGTGCCTGGAGTGTGGGGACAGGGGTCTACGAGCAGTACTTC,CAWSVGTGVYEQYF
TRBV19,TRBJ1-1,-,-,TGTGCCAGTAAGGACACACCGAACACTGAAGCTTTCTTT,CASKDTPNTEAFF